Listed here are 13 T cell receptor beta chains from one sample, sequenced in a study of identifying expanded T cells in peripheral blood. Profiling relied on immunoSEQ multiplex PCR, and the TCRdb table lists in-frame clones only, not all of them. The sample includes about 58,000 clones, roughly 89% of them seen just once. Sequencing was carried out using blood. These receptors were collected from a person aged 18 to 70 in good health.

The rearrangement joins TRBV28 to TRBJ2-5; TRBD2 matches at 10 bases. The CDR3 totals 15 residues. V lost 5 bases, J lost 5 bases, and 8 bases stayed unmatched. Looked up from germline, CDR1 is MDHEN and CDR2 is SYDVKM. CDR3 DNA sequence: TGTGCCAGCAGTATTCTAGCGGGAGTAGGGGAGACCCAGTACTTC. Translated, it gives CASSILAGVGETQYF. The complete variable domain, with remaining parts taken from reference TRBV28 and TRBJ2-5, reads DVKVTQSSRYLVKRTGEKVFLECVQDMDHENMFWYRQDPGLGLRLIYFSYDVKMKEKGDIPEGYSVSREKKERFSLILESASTNQTSMYLCASSILAGVGETQYFGPGTRLLVL.

The chain carries TRBV2 and TRBJ1-6, with D hard to call. This CDR3 spans 14 amino acids. Germline V gives CDR1 SNHLY, CDR2 FYNNEI. V was shortened by 5 bases and J by 4 bases, with 9 bases between the two germline ends. The CDR3 loop is CASSNLQYNSPLHF. CDR3 coding DNA: TGTGCCAGCAGTAACTTACAGTATAATTCACCCCTCCACTTT.

The CDR3 sequence is CASSPDRAGNTIYF. CDR3 in DNA: TGTGCCAGCTCACCCGACAGGGCGGGAAACACCATATATTTT. The chain recombines TRBV18 with TRBJ1-3, with 7 bases aligning to TRBD1. V lost 3 bases and J lost 4; bases outside the gene matches: 3. Germline CDR1 reads KGHSH; CDR2 reads LQKENI. The CDR3 totals 14 residues.

The chain joins TRBV4-1 to TRBJ2-7, with no clear D. CDR1 and CDR2 (germline): MGHRA, YSYEKL. Trimming removed 1 base at V and 2 bases at J, with 6 bases between. This CDR3 has 13 amino acids. CDR3 sequence reads: CASSQGLAYEQYF. The CDR3 DNA reads TGCGCCAGCAGCCAAGGCCTAGCCTACGAGCAGTACTTC.

V is TRBV28 and J is TRBJ2-7; no reliable D call. The CDR3 is 13 residues long. Germline-derived CDR1 and CDR2 are MDHEN and SYDVKM. V was trimmed by 2 bases and J by 4 bases, leaving 9 bases between them. For the CDR3, the DNA is TGTGCCAGCAGTTTAGGTCGGTGGTACGAGCAGTACTTC. Translating gives CASSLGRWYEQYF. Full variable domain (remainder filled in from reference TRBV28 and TRBJ2-7): DVKVTQSSRYLVKRTGEKVFLECVQDMDHENMFWYRQDPGLGLRLIYFSYDVKMKEKGDIPEGYSVSREKKERFSLILESASTNQTSMYLCASSLGRWYEQYFGPGTRLTVT.

This clone was seen a single time. The chain joins TRBV5-1 to TRBJ2-5; 13 bases are a match to TRBD2. The V gene's germline CDR1 is SGHRS and CDR2 YFSETQ. The V gene end was trimmed by 4 bases and the J gene end by 4 bases; junction bases not matched to a gene: 10. The CDR3 covers 17 residues. The CDR3 sequence is CASSRGGLAGEVETQYF. In DNA, the CDR3 is TGCGCCAGCAGCCGGGGAGGACTAGCGGGAGAGGTAGAGACCCAGTACTTC.

This chain connects TRBV29-1 to TRBJ2-2, with D tentatively TRBD1 (6 bases). V lost 4 bases and J lost 14, with 26 bases in between. The CDR3 runs to 15 residues. Germline V gene sequence: CDR1 SQVTM, CDR2 ANQGSEA. In nucleotides, the CDR3 is TGCAGCGTTGCGGGCTTGACAGGCCCCGAGGTAGAACTGTTTTTT. This gives the protein CSVAGLTGPEVELFF.

The rearrangement joins TRBV29-1 to TRBJ2-2, with a weak D call TRBD1 (6 bases). V dropped 7 bases and J dropped 2 bases, with 20 bases sitting between them. The CDR3 has 16 residues. Per the germline V gene, CDR1 is SQVTM and CDR2 is ANQGSEA. CDR3 protein: CSALPVDRKNTGELFF. CDR3 nucleotides: TGCAGCGCCCTCCCGGTCGACAGGAAAAACACCGGGGAGCTGTTTTTT.

The rearrangement uses TRBV7-8 and TRBJ1-1; 7 positions agree with TRBD1. The CDR3 length is 15 residues. The germline V gene encodes CDR1 SGHVS and CDR2 FQNEAQ. Trimming removed 5 bases from V and 0 bases from J; junction bases left unmatched: 6. As DNA, the CDR3 is TGTGCCAGCAGCCCAAGACAGGGAATGAACACTGAAGCTTTCTTT. Encoded protein: CASSPRQGMNTEAFF.

The chain links TRBV6-5 to TRBJ1-5; 11 nucleotides line up with TRBD1. CDR1 and CDR2 (germline): MNHEY, SVGAGI. CDR3 length equals 14 residues. J lost 2 bases, V lost 8 bases, and 2 bases had no gene match. This CDR3 is CASGGQGGNQPQHF. CDR3 DNA: TGTGCCAGCGGGGGACAGGGGGGCAATCAGCCCCAGCATTTT.

The chain carries TRBV7-3 and TRBJ2-1; 10 bases match TRBD2. V was pared by 4 bases and J by 5 bases, with 5 bases of the junction left unmatched. CDR3 length: 15 amino acids. CDR1 is SGHTA and CDR2 is FQGTGA in the germline V gene. CDR3 protein: CASSSRTSGDNEQFF. The CDR3 bases are TGTGCCAGCAGCTCCCGGACTAGCGGCGACAATGAGCAGTTCTTC.

The chain uses TRBV4-3 and TRBJ2-5; 8 positions match TRBD2. CDR3 length equals 16 residues. Germline CDR1 reads LGHNA; CDR2 reads YSLEER. Germline trimming cut 0 bases from V and 6 bases from J; bases unmatched to any gene: 9. The CDR3 reads CASSQESRGGRKTQYF. The DNA of the CDR3 is TGCGCCAGCAGCCAAGAGAGCCGGGGGGGCCGTAAGACCCAGTACTTC.

The rearrangement uses TRBV7-2 and TRBJ2-3; TRBD1 or TRBD2 may be the D gene (5 bases each). The V gene lost 2 bases and the J gene lost 5 bases, with 14 bases spanning the gap. The CDR3 sequence is 15 residues long. Germline loops: CDR1 SGHTA, CDR2 FQGNSA. In DNA, the CDR3 is TGTGCCAGCAGCTTACCGGGACCCAGCGGAGATACGCAGTATTTT. Translation gives CASSLPGPSGDTQYF.